This T cell receptor (beta chain) stems from a study of T-cell memory formation after mild COVID-19. Study-wide results and limits: Balance between CD4 and CD8 was seen in clones contracting day 15 to 85, and a CD4+ lean was seen in later expanders. Cross-reactive memory appears to have joined, as suggested by some responding clones showing up in pre-infection memory. The study found contracting CD4+ clones mainly in CM and EM and contracting CD8+ clones in EMRA.

CDR3 length: 15 residues. Germline lookup yields CDR1 SGHVS and CDR2 FNYEAQ. The V gene lost 4 bases and the J gene lost 2 bases, with 14 bases spanning the gap. 5'RACE, which relied on constant-segment primers, yielded TCR alpha and TCR beta cDNA libraries carrying sample barcodes and UMIs. TCRdb re-called the 5' RACE reads through MiXCR, storing one row per CDR3 protein. The sample lists about 160,000 distinct CDR3 sequences, 30% to 35% occurring once. This clonotype was detected only a few times. What it binds is not known. This TCR was recovered from an adult woman who had mild COVID-19 (a few samples of this study predate the infection). Cell type and time point are not known. The sample was PBMCs or a T cell subset sorted from them (not recorded which). The chain links TRBV7-6 to TRBJ2-5; tentatively, D is TRBD2 (5 bases). The DNA of the CDR3 is TGTGCCAGCAGCTCCCGGCGAGCGGAGCAAGAGACCCAGTACTTC. Translation: CASSSRRAEQETQYF.